This T cell receptor (beta chain) originates from a study of cytomegalovirus exposure and HLA in healthy donors. Trimming cost V 5 bases and J 13 bases; bases outside gene matches: 12. The germline gives CDR1 LNHDA, CDR2 SQIVND (reference sequence). CDR3 size: 15 residues. PCR was performed using 60 Vbeta and 13 Jbeta primers. Only in-frame clones appear in the TCRdb table, and some are missing; sequencing was by immunoSEQ multiplex PCR. Seen here are roughly 190,000 clones, roughly 8.7% observed once, and the top ten hold 1% to 1.5%. The sample comprised PBMCs. The chain employs TRBV19 and TRBJ2-2; 11 bases align to TRBD1. This sequence originates from a woman younger than 45 in good health and CMV-seropositive. The CDR3 here is CASSPRTGGEGTLFF. CDR3 bases: TGTGCCAGTAGTCCCAGGACAGGGGGCGAGGGAACGCTGTTTTTT.